Listed below are T cell receptor beta chains from one sample, sequenced in a study of T cells after yellow fever vaccination. TCRdb processed the 5' RACE reads anew with MiXCR; each CDR3 protein has one entry. The sample has about 580,000 distinct CDR3 sequences; 17% are singletons. Sequencing was performed on PBMCs, taken about 5 days after the first yellow fever vaccination. Source of these receptors: a man between 18 and 35 years old who received the YFV17D yellow fever vaccine. CDR3s include the opening cysteine and the closing phenylalanine or tryptophan. Each record gives: D gene, V gene, J gene, clone size, CDR3 protein, CDR3 DNA. A D gene is named only where the DNA matches it firmly. Clone size appears in some rows only: once, few, many, or a class for an expanded clone.

TRBD1,TRBV7-3,TRBJ2-3,few,CASSLKGQSTDTQYF,TGTGCCAGCAGCTTAAAGGGACAGAGCACAGATACGCAGTATTTT
NA,TRBV7-8,TRBJ1-1,few,CASSPGITNTEAFF,TGTGCCAGCTCTCCCGGGATAACGAACACTGAAGCTTTCTTT
NA,TRBV12-3/TRBV12-4,TRBJ2-1,NA,CASRTDYNEQFF,TGTGCCAGTCGGACGGACTACAATGAGCAGTTCTTC
TRBD1,TRBV7-9,TRBJ2-3,NA,CASSFRQGGPDTQYF,TGTGCCAGCAGCTTTCGACAGGGGGGTCCAGATACGCAGTATTTT
NA,TRBV7-8,TRBJ1-4,many,CASSLVRGVEEKLFF,TGTGCCAGCAGCTTAGTAAGGGGGGTGGAGGAAAAACTGTTTTTT
NA,TRBV9,TRBJ2-5,few,CASSVKRGLKETQYF,TGTGCCAGCAGCGTAAAGAGGGGCTTGAAGGAGACCCAGTACTTC
NA,TRBV2,TRBJ1-4,NA,CASRGSGEKLFF,TGTGCCAGCAGGGGGTCAGGTGAAAAACTGTTTTTT
NA,TRBV6-1,TRBJ2-1,NA,CASSQGGTASFNEQFF,TGTGCCAGCAGCCAAGGAGGGACCGCGAGCTTTAATGAGCAGTTCTTC
NA,TRBV4-2,TRBJ1-1,NA,CASSQDARVEAFF,TGTGCCAGCAGCCAAGATGCGAGAGTGGAAGCTTTCTTT
NA,TRBV20-1,TRBJ1-2,NA,CSASLGYTF,TGCAGTGCTAGCCTTGGCTACACCTTC
NA,TRBV29-1,TRBJ2-5,NA,CSETEGQETQYF,TGCAGCGAGACTGAGGGGCAGGAGACCCAGTACTTC
NA,TRBV7-3,TRBJ1-1,many,CASKGRYSEAFF,TGTGCCAGCAAAGGTCGGTACTCTGAAGCTTTCTTT
NA,TRBV20-1,TRBJ2-5,NA,CSAGQFQETQYF,TGCAGTGCGGGACAATTCCAAGAGACCCAGTACTTC
NA,TRBV7-9,TRBJ2-2,few,CASSPPPTLGKLFF,TGTGCCAGCAGCCCCCCACCCACCTTGGGCAAGCTGTTTTTT
TRBD1,TRBV5-1,TRBJ2-7,few,CASSLQKTGPYEQYF,TGCGCCAGCAGCTTACAAAAGACAGGGCCCTACGAGCAGTACTTC